One and the same sample provided the 5 T cell receptor beta chains below, sequenced in a study of CXCR3-negative and CXCR3-positive naive CD8 T cells. Whole-study results and caveats: Naive CXCR3-positive cells had TRB CDR3s more hydrophobic than those of CXCR3-negative naive cells.

Their specific antigens are unknown. 5' RACE with UMI labels generated the TRB cDNA libraries. TCRdb re-analyzed the 5' RACE reads; it lists each CDR3 protein once, without DNA. The sample totals under 150,000 distinct CDR3 sequences. Sequencing was performed on naive CXCR3+ CD8+ T cells from blood. Subset here: CD45RO-CCR7+CD27+CD95- naive CD8+ T cells expressing CXCR3 (TNR3+). The receptors were gathered from a human donor in good health. Some clones in this sample may be carry-over from other donors' samples.

The chain recombines TRBV6-5 with TRBJ2-3; TCRdb's D call, TRBD1, is unchecked because there is no DNA. The CDR3 is 15 amino acids. CDR1 is MNHEY, CDR2 SVGAGI, per germline. The CDR3 is CASSCSAGLTDTQYF.

The chain joins TRBV20-1 to TRBJ2-1; the TCRdb D gene call, TRBD2, has no DNA to confirm it. The CDR3 has 15 residues. Germline assignment: CDR1 DFQATT and CDR2 SNEGSKA (reference sequence). The CDR3 sequence is CSAFPPSDSYNEQFF.

The CDR3 sequence: CASSWTDTDTQYF. The chain carries TRBV28 and TRBJ2-3; TCRdb indicates TRBD1, and absent DNA this call remains unverified. This CDR3 has 13 residues. The germline V gene encodes CDR1 MDHEN and CDR2 SYDVKM.

The CDR3 protein is CASSPQGEQYF. This chain links TRBV7-9 with TRBJ2-7; with no DNA, the TCRdb D assignment of TRBD1 cannot be verified. Germline V gene lookup returns CDR1 SEHNR and CDR2 FQNEAQ (reference sequence). This CDR3 is built from 11 residues.

The chain combines TRBV28 with TRBJ2-1; TCRdb proposes TRBD1, but this gene call is untestable without DNA. Germline V gene lookup returns CDR1 MDHEN and CDR2 SYDVKM. The CDR3 sequence is 14 residues long. The CDR3 sequence: CASSWQGVYNEHFF.